The clone carrying this TCR beta chain occurred a few times. These data originate in a study of beta chain features in type 1 diabetes. Per the germline V gene, CDR1 is SNHLY and CDR2 is FYNNEI. The V gene end was trimmed by 0 bases and the J gene end by 9 bases; junction bases not matched to a gene: 3. The CDR3 spans 15 residues. The whole isolated RNA underwent reverse transcription, so sequencing captured expressed TCRB transcripts. The method was immunoSEQ multiplex PCR; TCRdb's version includes in-frame clones alone and lacks a portion of them. The table has under 250,000 clones, roughly an eighth seen once.

This chain connects TRBV2 to TRBJ1-6; 9 bases match TRBD1. The material sequenced was naive CD4+ T cells from blood. This clonotype was sampled from a woman between 40 and 50 years old in good health. In nucleotides, the CDR3 is TGTGCCAGCAGTGAAGCCGGGACAGGGTTTTCACCCCTCCACTTT. Translated, it gives CASSEAGTGFSPLHF.